The rows below give T cell receptor beta chains drawn from one sample of a study of Ad26.COV2.S vaccination and SARS-CoV-2 variants. The protocol was immunoSEQ multiplex PCR, while the TCRdb copy is restricted to in-frame clones and leaves out a portion. The data contain some 480,000 clones, 70% to 90% of them singletons. This specimen was peripheral blood, taken in a trial of Ad26.COV2.S vaccine versus placebo. The receptor set was obtained from a person aged 18-65 years who received the Ad26.COV2.S COVID-19 vaccine or a placebo. Both conserved end residues are trimmed from each CDR3. Clone size is stated in some rows and not others, as once, few, many or a class when expanded.

clone_size v_call cdr3_aa
- TRBV28 ASSSLAGRSYNEQF
- TRBV29-1 SVEGLAGRVEQY
- TRBV27 ASRDRVSPLH
- TRBV5-1 ASKGGGDEQY
- TRBV9 ASSVEAGLTDTQY
once TRBV7-9 ASSREGLSSYNEQF
- TRBV9 ASSVRRGSEAF
once TRBV5-5 ASSPQWSSYEQY
- TRBV7-3 ASSTDSLTGELF
- TRBV7-9 ASSLESFGEQF
- TRBV14 ASSRTGGTYEQY